The 10 T cell receptor beta chains presented below share a single source sample, sequenced in a study of shared T cell receptors in the human thymus. This table comes from immunoSEQ multiplex PCR, and its TCRdb copy is limited to in-frame clones, with some not included. Of 650,000 to 950,000 clones listed, roughly 88% are singletons. This sample was shared with a second study, whose subject was human thymus T cells.

The sample consisted of thymocytes. All receptors come from a girl younger than two with a congenital heart defect.

The rearrangement uses TRBV5-1 and TRBJ1-4, with 12 bases matching TRBD1. The ends lost 4 bases at V and 5 bases at J; junction bases unmatched: 12. This CDR3 has 18 residues. Germline assignment: CDR1 SGHRS and CDR2 YFSETQ. CDR3: CASSGGTGGGRSNEKLFF. CDR3 bases: TGCGCCAGCAGCGGCGGGACAGGGGGCGGGAGGTCGAATGAAAAACTGTTTTTT. Full variable domain (rest looked up from reference TRBV5-1 and TRBJ1-4): KAGVTQTPRYLIKTRGQQVTLSCSPISGHRSVSWYQQTPGQGLQFLFEYFSETQRNKGNFPGRFSGRQFSNSRSEMNVSTLELGDSALYLCASSGGTGGGRSNEKLFFGSGTQLSVL.

V gene TRBV7-2 combines with J gene TRBJ1-6, with 8 bases aligning to TRBD1. From germline, CDR1 is SGHTA and CDR2 FQGNSA. CDR3 length: 14 residues. Trimming cost V 5 bases and J 17 bases; bases outside gene matches: 14. CDR3 coding DNA: TGTGCCAGCAGCCTTACAGGGGGTGTTGGTCTCGTCCACTTT. It specifies CASSLTGGVGLVHF.

The chain carries TRBV18 and TRBJ1-2, with 7 bases aligning to TRBD1. The CDR3 has 15 residues. The V segment lost 2 bases and the J segment 4 bases; nucleotides outside the gene matches: 7. CDR1 and CDR2 (germline): KGHSH, LQKENI. The CDR3 reads CASSPRDRPRYGYTF. CDR3 sequence (DNA): TGTGCCAGCTCACCAAGGGACAGACCACGCTATGGCTACACCTTC. The whole variable domain, filled in from reference TRBV18 and TRBJ1-2, reads NAGVMQNPRHLVRRRGQEARLRCSPMKGHSHVYWYRQLPEEGLKFMVYLQKENIIDESGMPKERFSAEFPKEGPSILRIQQVVRGDSAAYFCASSPRDRPRYGYTFGSGTRLTVV.

The rearrangement uses TRBV19 and TRBJ2-2, with 12 nucleotides matching TRBD1. Trimming cost V 2 bases and J 4 bases; bases outside gene matches: 17. Looked up from germline, CDR1 is LNHDA and CDR2 is SQIVND (reference sequence). This CDR3 is 21 amino acids long. Here the CDR3 reads CASSIRFRGTGGVFGTGELFF. CDR3 DNA: TGTGCCAGTAGTATAAGGTTCAGGGGGACAGGGGGCGTCTTTGGCACCGGGGAGCTGTTTTTT.

As regards this clone: A junction boundary mismatches the germline segment, possibly from a read error. Other DNA sequences in this specimen translate into the identical CDR3. CDR3 sequence reads: CASERGSYNSPLHF. CDR3 DNA: TGTGCCAGCGAAAGGGGCTCCTATAATTCCCCCCTCCACTTT. This chain joins TRBV28 and TRBJ1-6; D might be TRBD1 (5 bases). Germline CDR1 is MDHEN and CDR2 is SYDVKM. The CDR3 is made up of 14 amino acids.

This sequence joins TRBV4-3 and TRBJ2-7, with 7 bases lining up with TRBD2. The CDR3 runs to 15 residues. In germline, CDR1 is LGHNA, CDR2 YSLEER. The V and J ends lost 3 bases and 0 bases, in that order; junction bases with no gene match: 5. The CDR3 bases are TGCGCCAGCAGCCAGAGCGGGGATCGCTCCTACGAGCAGTACTTC. Translating it yields CASSQSGDRSYEQYF.

The chain combines TRBV7-6 with TRBJ2-3, with 8 positions matching TRBD2. This CDR3 spans 16 amino acids. In germline, CDR1 is SGHVS, CDR2 FNYEAQ. V gave up 0 bases and J gave up 4 bases; unmatched junction bases: 6. For the CDR3, the DNA is TGTGCCAGCAGCTTAGCGCTAAGCGGGGGCGCAGATACGCAGTATTTT. Protein sequence: CASSLALSGGADTQYF.

In DNA form, the CDR3 reads TGTGCCAGCAGCTTTAACGGGTCCCCTGGGTACCAAGAGACCCAGTACTTC. Translation: CASSFNGSPGYQETQYF. The V call is TRBV7-4, the J call TRBJ2-5; D is unclear. This CDR3 is built from 17 residues. Germline-derived CDR1 and CDR2 are SGHVT and SQSDAQ. V dropped 3 bases and J dropped 0 bases, with 17 bases sitting between them. Together with reference TRBV7-4 and TRBJ2-5, the CDR3 gives the full variable domain: GAGVSQSPRYKVAKRGRDVALRCDSISGHVTLYWYRQTLGQGSEVLTYSQSDAQRDKSGRPSGRFSAERPERSVSTLKIQRTEQGDSAVYLCASSFNGSPGYQETQYFGPGTRLLVL.

The rearrangement links TRBV5-4 to TRBJ1-6; D is ambiguous. This CDR3 comprises 15 residues. CDR1 is SGHNT and CDR2 is YYREEE in the germline V gene (reference sequence). V was shortened by 4 bases and J by 7 bases, with 15 bases between the two germline ends. The CDR3 DNA is TGTGCCAGCAGCATAGGGTCCGGAGGGAATTCACCCCTCCACTTT. This translates into CASSIGSGGNSPLHF.

The V call is TRBV7-2, the J call TRBJ2-1; 9 bases are shared with TRBD2. Germline loops: CDR1 SGHTA, CDR2 FQGNSA. V lost 0 bases and J lost 9; bases outside the gene matches: 18. CDR3 length equals 19 residues. Written as DNA, the CDR3 is TGTGCCAGCAGCTTAGCTTCAAATGGGTTATGGCGGGGGGGACTTGAGCAGTTCTTC. Amino acid sequence: CASSLASNGLWRGGLEQFF.